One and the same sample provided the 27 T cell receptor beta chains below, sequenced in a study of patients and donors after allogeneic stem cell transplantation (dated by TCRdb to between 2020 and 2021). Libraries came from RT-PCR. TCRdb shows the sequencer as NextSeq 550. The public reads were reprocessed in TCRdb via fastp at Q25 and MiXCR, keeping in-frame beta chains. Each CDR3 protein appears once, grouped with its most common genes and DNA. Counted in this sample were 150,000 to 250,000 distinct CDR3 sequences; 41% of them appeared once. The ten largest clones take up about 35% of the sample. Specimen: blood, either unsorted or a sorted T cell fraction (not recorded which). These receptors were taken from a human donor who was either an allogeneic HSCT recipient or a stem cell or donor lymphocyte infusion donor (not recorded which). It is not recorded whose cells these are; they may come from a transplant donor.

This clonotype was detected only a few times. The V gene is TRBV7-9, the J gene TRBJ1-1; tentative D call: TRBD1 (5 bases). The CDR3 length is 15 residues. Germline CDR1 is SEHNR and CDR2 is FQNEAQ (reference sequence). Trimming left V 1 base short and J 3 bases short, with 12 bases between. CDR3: CASSLELGRDTEAFF. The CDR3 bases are TGTGCCAGCAGCTTAGAGTTGGGCAGGGACACTGAAGCTTTCTTT.

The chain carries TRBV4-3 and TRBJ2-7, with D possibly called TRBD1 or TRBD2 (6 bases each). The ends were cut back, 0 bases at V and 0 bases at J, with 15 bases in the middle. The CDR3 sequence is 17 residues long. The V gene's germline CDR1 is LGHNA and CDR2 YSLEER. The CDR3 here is CASSQDLRGESSYEQYF. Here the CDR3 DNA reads TGCGCCAGCAGCCAAGATTTGAGGGGGGAAAGCTCCTACGAGCAGTACTTC.

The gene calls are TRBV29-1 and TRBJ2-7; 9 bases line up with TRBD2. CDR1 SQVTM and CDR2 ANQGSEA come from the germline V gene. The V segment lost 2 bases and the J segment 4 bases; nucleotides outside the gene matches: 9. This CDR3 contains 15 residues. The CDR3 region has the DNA TGCAGCGTTGAAAGGGTAGCGGGAGTGTGGTACGAGCAGTACTTC. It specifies CSVERVAGVWYEQYF.

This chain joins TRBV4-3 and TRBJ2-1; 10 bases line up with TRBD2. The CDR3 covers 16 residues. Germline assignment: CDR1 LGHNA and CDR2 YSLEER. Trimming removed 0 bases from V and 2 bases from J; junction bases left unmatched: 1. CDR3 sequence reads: CASSQDGLAAYNEQFF. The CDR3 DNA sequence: TGCGCCAGCAGCCAAGATGGACTAGCGGCCTACAATGAGCAGTTCTTC.

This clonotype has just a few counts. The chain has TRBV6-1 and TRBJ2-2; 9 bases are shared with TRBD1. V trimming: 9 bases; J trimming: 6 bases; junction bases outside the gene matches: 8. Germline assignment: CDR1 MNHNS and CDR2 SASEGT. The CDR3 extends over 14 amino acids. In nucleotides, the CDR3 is TGTGCCAGTGAGGACAGGGGAAGGGCCGGGGAGCTGTTTTTT. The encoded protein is CASEDRGRAGELFF.

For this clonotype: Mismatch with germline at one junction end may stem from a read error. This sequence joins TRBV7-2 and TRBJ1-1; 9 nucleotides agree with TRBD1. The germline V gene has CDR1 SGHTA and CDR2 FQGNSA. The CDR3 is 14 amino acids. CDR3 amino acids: CASSLAGTGRFSFF. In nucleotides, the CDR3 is TGTGCCAGCAGCCTAGCCGGGACAGGGCGTTTTTCCTTCTTT.

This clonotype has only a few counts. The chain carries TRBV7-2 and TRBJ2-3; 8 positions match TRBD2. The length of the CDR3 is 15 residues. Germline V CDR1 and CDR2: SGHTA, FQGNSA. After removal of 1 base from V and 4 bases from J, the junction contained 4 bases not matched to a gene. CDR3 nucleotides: TGTGCCAGCAGCTTAGTACTAGCGGATGCAGATACGCAGTATTTT. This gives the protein CASSLVLADADTQYF.

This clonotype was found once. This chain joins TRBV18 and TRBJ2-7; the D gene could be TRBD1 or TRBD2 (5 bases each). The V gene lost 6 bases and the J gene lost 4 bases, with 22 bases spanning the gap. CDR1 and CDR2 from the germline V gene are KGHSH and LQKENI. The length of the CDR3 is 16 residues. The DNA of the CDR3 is TGTGCCAGCTCCTCCGTTGGGGCAGGGACCCTATACGAGCAGTACTTC. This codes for CASSSVGAGTLYEQYF.

In DNA, the CDR3 is TGCAGCGTTGGGGGTGCACTAGCGGGAGAGATCGGGGAGCTGTTTTTT. It specifies CSVGGALAGEIGELFF. This chain joins TRBV29-1 and TRBJ2-2, with TRBD2 matching 11 bases. The CDR3 is 16 residues long. The ends lost 4 bases at V and 7 bases at J; junction bases unmatched: 11. Germline values: CDR1 SQVTM, CDR2 ANQGSEA.

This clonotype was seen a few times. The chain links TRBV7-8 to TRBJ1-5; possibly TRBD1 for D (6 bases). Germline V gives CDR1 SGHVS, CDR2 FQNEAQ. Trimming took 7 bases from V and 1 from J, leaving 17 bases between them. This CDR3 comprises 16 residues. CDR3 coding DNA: TGTGCCAGCACCCCCCACAGGGTTGGCAGCAATCAGCCCCAGCATTTT. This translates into CASTPHRVGSNQPQHF.

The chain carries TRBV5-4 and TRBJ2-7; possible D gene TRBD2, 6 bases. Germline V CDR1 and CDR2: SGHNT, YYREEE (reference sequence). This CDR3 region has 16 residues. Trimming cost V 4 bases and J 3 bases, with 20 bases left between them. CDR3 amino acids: CASSLSVGLHRYEQYF. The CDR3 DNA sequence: TGTGCCAGCAGCCTGTCTGTCGGACTACACCGCTACGAGCAGTACTTC.

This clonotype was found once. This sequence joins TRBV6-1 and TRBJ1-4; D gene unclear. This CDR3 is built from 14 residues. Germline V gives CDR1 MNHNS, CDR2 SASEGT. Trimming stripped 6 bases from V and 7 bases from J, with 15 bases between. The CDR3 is CASSVRILLEKLFF. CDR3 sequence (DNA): TGTGCCAGCAGCGTAAGGATACTTCTTGAAAAACTGTTTTTT.

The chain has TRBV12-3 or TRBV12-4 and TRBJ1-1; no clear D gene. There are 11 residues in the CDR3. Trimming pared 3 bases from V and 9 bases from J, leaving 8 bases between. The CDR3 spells CASSFGSKAFF. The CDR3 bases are TGTGCCAGCAGTTTTGGCAGTAAAGCTTTCTTT.

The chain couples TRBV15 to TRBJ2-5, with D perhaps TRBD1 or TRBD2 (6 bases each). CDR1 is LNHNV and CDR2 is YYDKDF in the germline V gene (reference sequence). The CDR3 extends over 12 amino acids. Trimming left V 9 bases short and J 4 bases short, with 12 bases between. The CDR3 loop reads CATQGGGETQYF. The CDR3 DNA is TGTGCCACTCAAGGAGGGGGAGAGACCCAGTACTTC.

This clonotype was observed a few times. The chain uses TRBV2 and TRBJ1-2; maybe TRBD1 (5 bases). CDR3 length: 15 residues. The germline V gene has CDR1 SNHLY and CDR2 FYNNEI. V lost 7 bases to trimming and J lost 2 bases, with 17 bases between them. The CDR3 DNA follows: TGTGCCAGCATTCAGGGAACTACCACGAACTATGGCTACACCTTC. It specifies CASIQGTTTNYGYTF.

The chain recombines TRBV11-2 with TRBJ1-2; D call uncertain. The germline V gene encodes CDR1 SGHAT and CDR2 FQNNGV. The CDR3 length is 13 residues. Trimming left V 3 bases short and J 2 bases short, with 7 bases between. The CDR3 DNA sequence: TGTGCCAGCAGCTTCGCCATCAACTATGGCTACACCTTC. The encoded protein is CASSFAINYGYTF.

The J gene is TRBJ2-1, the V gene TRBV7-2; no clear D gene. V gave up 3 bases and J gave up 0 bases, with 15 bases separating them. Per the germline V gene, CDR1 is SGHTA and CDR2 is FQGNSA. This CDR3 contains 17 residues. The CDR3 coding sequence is TGTGCCAGCAGCTTGAGGCTAGTGCACTTCTCCTACAATGAGCAGTTCTTC. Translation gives CASSLRLVHFSYNEQFF.

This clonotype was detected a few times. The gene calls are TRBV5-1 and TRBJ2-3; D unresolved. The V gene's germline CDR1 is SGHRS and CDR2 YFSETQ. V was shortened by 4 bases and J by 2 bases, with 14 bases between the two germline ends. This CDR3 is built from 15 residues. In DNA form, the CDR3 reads TGCGCCAGCAGCCCCCCAACAGCATCCACAGATACGCAGTATTTT. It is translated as CASSPPTASTDTQYF.

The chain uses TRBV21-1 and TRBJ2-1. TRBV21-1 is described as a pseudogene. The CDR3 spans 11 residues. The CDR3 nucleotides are TGTGCCAGCAGCAGATACAATGAGCAGTTCTTC. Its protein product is CASSRYNEQFF.

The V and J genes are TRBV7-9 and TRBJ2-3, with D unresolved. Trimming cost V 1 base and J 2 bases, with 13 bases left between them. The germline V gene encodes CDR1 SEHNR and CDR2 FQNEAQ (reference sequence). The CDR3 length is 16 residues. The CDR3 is CASSLGPGPYTDTQYF. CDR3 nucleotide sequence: TGTGCCAGCAGCTTAGGGCCCGGACCCTACACAGATACGCAGTATTTT.

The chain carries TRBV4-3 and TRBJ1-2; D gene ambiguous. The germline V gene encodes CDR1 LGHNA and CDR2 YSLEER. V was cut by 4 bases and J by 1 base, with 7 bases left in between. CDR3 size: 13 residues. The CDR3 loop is CASSRVVNYGYTF. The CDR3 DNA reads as TGCGCCAGCAGCCGGGTAGTTAACTATGGCTACACCTTC.

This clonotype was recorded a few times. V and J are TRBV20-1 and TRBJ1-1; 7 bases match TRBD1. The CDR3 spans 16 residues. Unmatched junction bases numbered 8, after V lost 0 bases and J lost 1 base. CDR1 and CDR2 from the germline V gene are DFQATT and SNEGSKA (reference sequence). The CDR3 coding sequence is TGCAGTGCTAGAGATTTCCTACAGGGGTGGAACACTGAAGCTTTCTTT. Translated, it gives CSARDFLQGWNTEAFF.

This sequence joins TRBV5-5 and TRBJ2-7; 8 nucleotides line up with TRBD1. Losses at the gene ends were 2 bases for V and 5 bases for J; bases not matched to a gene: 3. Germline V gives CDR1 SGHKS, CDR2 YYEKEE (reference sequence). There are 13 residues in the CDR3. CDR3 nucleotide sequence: TGTGCCAGCAGCTTCAGGGGGCTGGACGAGCAGTACTTC. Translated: CASSFRGLDEQYF.

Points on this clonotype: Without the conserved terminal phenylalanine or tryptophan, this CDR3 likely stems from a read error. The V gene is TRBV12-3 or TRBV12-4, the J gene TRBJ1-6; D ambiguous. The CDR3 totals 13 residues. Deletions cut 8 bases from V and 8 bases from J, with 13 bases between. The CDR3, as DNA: TGTGCCAGCGCGTCCCACATGGATTCACCCCTCCACTTG. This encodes CASASHMDSPLHL.

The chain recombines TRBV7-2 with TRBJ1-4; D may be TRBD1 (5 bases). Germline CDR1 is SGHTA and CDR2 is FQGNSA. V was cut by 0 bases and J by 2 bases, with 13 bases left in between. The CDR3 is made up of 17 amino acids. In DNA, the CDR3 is TGTGCCAGCAGCTTAGCACCTAAGACAGTTACTAATGAAAAACTGTTTTTT. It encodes CASSLAPKTVTNEKLFF.

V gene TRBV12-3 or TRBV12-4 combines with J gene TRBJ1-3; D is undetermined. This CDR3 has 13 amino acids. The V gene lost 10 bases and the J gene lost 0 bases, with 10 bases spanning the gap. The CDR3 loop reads CATDGVSGNTIYF. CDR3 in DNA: TGTGCCACGGACGGGGTCTCTGGAAACACCATATATTTT.

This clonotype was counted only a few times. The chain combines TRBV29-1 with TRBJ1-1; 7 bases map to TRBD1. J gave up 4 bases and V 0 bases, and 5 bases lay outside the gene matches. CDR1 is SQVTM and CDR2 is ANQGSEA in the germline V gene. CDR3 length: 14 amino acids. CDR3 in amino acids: CSVEDQGELTEAFF. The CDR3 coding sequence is TGCAGCGTTGAAGATCAGGGGGAACTCACTGAAGCTTTCTTT.